The clone carrying this TCR beta chain showed up just once. This sample was taken from a study of shared T cell receptors in the human thymus. Sequencing was performed with immunoSEQ multiplex PCR; in TCRdb, only in-frame clones are kept and a portion is missing. The repertoire holds more than 550,000 clones, around 87% seen once, with about 0.0094% in the top ten. The CDR3 extends over 14 amino acids. Between the trimmed V and J ends, which lost 3 bases and 3 bases, there was a span of 12 bases. Germline V gene data show CDR1 as SGHTA and CDR2 as FQGNSA. These same records also appear under a second study, on human thymus T cells. As that study records: Healthy Finnish infants undergoing corrective surgery for congenital heart defects were the donors.

Sequencing was carried out using thymocytes. This chain uses TRBV7-2 with TRBJ2-7, with D perhaps TRBD2 (5 bases). The TCR originated in a boy younger than two with a congenital heart defect. Written as DNA, the CDR3 is TGTGCCAGCAGCTTCCTAGCTAGTTACTACGAGCAGTACTTC. Translation gives CASSFLASYYEQYF.